This passage covers 18 T cell receptor beta chains from one sample sequenced in a study of cytomegalovirus exposure and HLA in healthy donors. PCR primers comprised 60 Vbeta and 13 Jbeta primers. The table came from immunoSEQ multiplex PCR; TCRdb's copy has only in-frame clones and leaves some out. Of over 100,000 clones in the sample, roughly four fifths were seen once. Sequencing was done on a sample of PBMCs. Receptors were obtained from a man aged 25 to 40 in good health and CMV-seropositive.

This chain uses TRBV19 with TRBJ2-3; 11 bases map to TRBD2. Germline V lookup: CDR1 LNHDA, CDR2 SQIVND (reference sequence). The CDR3 is 16 amino acids. The V and J ends lost 0 bases and 8 bases, in that order; junction bases with no gene match: 7. The CDR3 bases are TGTGCCAGTAGTATAGAGGCTAGCGGGAGGTTGGCTACGCAGTATTTT. It specifies CASSIEASGRLATQYF.

This chain connects TRBV2 to TRBJ2-5; possible D gene TRBD1, 6 bases. V lost 4 bases and J 4 bases, leaving 7 bases between the germline ends. The CDR3 totals 12 residues. Per the germline V gene, CDR1 is SNHLY and CDR2 is FYNNEI. The CDR3 sequence is CASSVRGETQYF. Here the CDR3 DNA reads TGTGCCAGCAGTGTCAGGGGAGAGACCCAGTACTTC.

The rearrangement uses TRBV6-4 and TRBJ2-5; TRBD2 matches 7 bases. In germline, CDR1 is MRHNA, CDR2 SNTAGT. The CDR3 covers 15 residues. Trimming removed 3 bases from V and 1 base from J; junction bases left unmatched: 5. CDR3 in amino acids: CASSEEAGVQETQYF. CDR3 in DNA: TGTGCCAGCAGTGAAGAGGCGGGAGTCCAAGAGACCCAGTACTTC.

The chain's CDR3 is CASSPGLAGATDTQYF. The DNA for the CDR3 is TGCGCCAGCAGCCCTGGACTAGCGGGGGCCACAGATACGCAGTATTTT. The chain combines TRBV10-1 with TRBJ2-3; 13 bases align to TRBD2. The germline CDR1 and CDR2 sequences are WNHNN and SYGVQD (reference sequence). V shed 6 bases and J 2 bases; nucleotides not matched to a gene: 5. This CDR3 spans 16 amino acids.

The genes are TRBV9 and TRBJ1-1; no reliable D call. This CDR3 contains 15 residues. Germline V CDR1 and CDR2: SGDLS, YYNGEE. V lost 3 bases to trimming and J lost 0 bases, with 12 bases between them. CDR3 sequence: CASSAYDFMNTEAFF. The DNA for the CDR3 is TGTGCCAGCAGCGCCTACGATTTTATGAACACTGAAGCTTTCTTT.

The genes are TRBV6-5 and TRBJ1-1, with 7 bases lining up with TRBD1. This CDR3 spans 14 amino acids. Germline V gene lookup returns CDR1 MNHEY and CDR2 SVGAGI. Losses at the gene ends were 2 bases for V and 1 base for J; bases not matched to a gene: 1. The CDR3 sequence: CASSYDRENTEAFF. In DNA, the CDR3 is TGTGCCAGCAGTTACGACAGGGAGAACACTGAAGCTTTCTTT.

The rearrangement uses TRBV4-1 and TRBJ2-1; 7 positions match TRBD2. The V gene end was trimmed by 0 bases and the J gene end by 7 bases; junction bases not matched to a gene: 6. Germline CDR1 and CDR2: MGHRA and YSYEKL. This CDR3 spans 15 amino acids. For the CDR3, the DNA is TGCGCCAGCAGCCAAGAACCGGGAGGATGGAATGAGCAGTTCTTC. This sequence encodes CASSQEPGGWNEQFF.

V and J are TRBV11-2 and TRBJ2-1; 7 positions agree with TRBD2. Germline assignment: CDR1 SGHAT and CDR2 FQNNGV. After removal of 4 bases from V and 4 bases from J, the junction contained 7 bases not matched to a gene. The CDR3 covers 15 residues. CDR3 nucleotides: TGTGCCAGCAGCTCGAGCGGGACCAAGTACAATGAGCAGTTCTTC. It encodes CASSSSGTKYNEQFF.

The chain recombines TRBV5-4 with TRBJ2-3; 9 positions agree with TRBD2. V shed 4 bases, J shed 3 bases, and the junction held 9 bases outside the gene matches. Germline CDR1 and CDR2: SGHNT and YYREEE (reference sequence). This CDR3 spans 16 amino acids. The CDR3 loop is CASSAGGAALTDTQYF. CDR3 nucleotide sequence: TGTGCCAGCAGCGCGGGGGGGGCTGCCTTGACAGATACGCAGTATTTT.

This clone was detected only a few times. Other DNA sequences in this specimen translate into the identical CDR3. The chain combines TRBV21-1 with TRBJ1-5; no DNA check was done on the table's D call, TRBD1. TRBV21-1 is shown as a pseudogene. CDR3 length: 20 residues. In nucleotides, the CDR3 is TGTGCCAGCAGCGGCCGGACAGTCAGTGGGATCCCATATGGCAATCAGCCCCAGCATTTT. Translated: CASSGRTVSGIPYGNQPQHF.

This rearrangement joins TRBV5-4 to TRBJ2-2; a weak D match, TRBD1 (6 bases). Germline V gene sequence: CDR1 SGHNT, CDR2 YYREEE (reference sequence). V lost 9 bases and J 6 bases, leaving 21 bases between the germline ends. CDR3 size: 15 residues. The CDR3 sequence: CATKPQGKEAGELFF. The CDR3 DNA reads TGTGCCACGAAGCCACAGGGAAAAGAAGCCGGGGAGCTGTTTTTT. Drawing the rest from reference TRBV5-4 and TRBJ2-2, the complete variable domain is ETGVTQSPTHLIKTRGQQVTLRCSSQSGHNTVSWYQQALGQGPQFIFQYYREEENGRGNFPPRFSGLQFPNYSSELNVNALELDDSALYLCATKPQGKEAGELFFGEGSRLTVL.

The CDR3 here is CASSSLAIHNEQFF. The CDR3 DNA reads as TGTGCCAGCAGTTCCCTAGCGATCCACAATGAGCAGTTCTTC. The rearrangement links TRBV2 to TRBJ2-1; weak D call: TRBD2 (6 bases). This CDR3 spans 14 amino acids. From germline, CDR1 is SNHLY and CDR2 FYNNEI. V was cut by 5 bases and J by 5 bases, with 13 bases left in between. The full variable domain, its missing parts supplied by reference TRBV2 and TRBJ2-1, is EPEVTQTPSHQVTQMGQEVILRCVPISNHLYFYWYRQILGQKVEFLVSFYNNEISEKSEIFDDQFSVERPDGSNFTLKIRSTKLEDSAMYFCASSSLAIHNEQFFGPGTRLTVL.

The V gene is TRBV11-2, the J gene TRBJ1-3; D remains ambiguous. The CDR3 loop spans 15 amino acids. The V end was cut by 5 bases, the J end by 2 bases, with 13 bases between. Germline V CDR1 and CDR2: SGHAT, FQNNGV. The CDR3 DNA follows: TGTGCCAGCAGCCCCTTAGCAGAGACTGGAAACACCATATATTTT. Translating it yields CASSPLAETGNTIYF. The full variable domain, its missing parts supplied by reference TRBV11-2 and TRBJ1-3, is EAGVAQSPRYKIIEKRQSVAFWCNPISGHATLYWYQQILGQGPKLLIQFQNNGVVDDSQLPKDRFSAERLKGVDSTLKIQPAKLEDSAVYLCASSPLAETGNTIYFGEGSWLTVV.

This chain connects TRBV21-1 to TRBJ2-5; the table's D call of TRBD1 was not tested on the DNA. TRBV21-1 has pseudogene status. The CDR3 length is 16 residues. The CDR3 sequence is CASSKEEQGRPETQYF. The CDR3 region has the DNA TGTGCCAGCAGCAAAGAGGAACAGGGTAGGCCAGAGACCCAGTACTTC.

Note on this clone: Other DNA sequences within the sample encode an identical CDR3. This chain links TRBV19 with TRBJ1-3, with a tentative D call TRBD1 (5 bases). Trimming took off 4 bases at V and 4 bases at J, with 11 bases between the two ends. The germline gives CDR1 LNHDA, CDR2 SQIVND (reference sequence). CDR3 length: 14 residues. CDR3 loop: CASSSQGAGNTIYF. CDR3 nucleotides: TGTGCCAGTAGTAGCCAGGGTGCCGGAAACACCATATATTTT. The full variable domain, in which reference TRBV19 and TRBJ1-3 provide the parts outside the CDR3, is DGGITQSPKYLFRKEGQNVTLSCEQNLNHDAMYWYRQDPGQGLRLIYYSQIVNDFQKGDIAEGYSVSREKKESFPLTVTSAQKNPTAFYLCASSSQGAGNTIYFGEGSWLTVV.

This clone was picked up a small number of times. Other nucleotide sequences from this sample produce the same CDR3. The rearrangement uses TRBV6-5 and TRBJ1-3, with D uncertain. This CDR3 has 14 amino acids. Germline V lookup: CDR1 MNHEY, CDR2 SVGAGI. Between the trimmed V and J ends, which lost 5 bases and 4 bases, there was a span of 12 bases. Here the CDR3 DNA reads TGTGCCAGCAGTCTTCTCGGGTTAGGAAACACCATATATTTT. This translates into CASSLLGLGNTIYF.

The chain uses TRBV2 and TRBJ2-5; TRBD2 agrees at 14 bases. CDR3 length: 15 amino acids. Germline CDR1 and CDR2: SNHLY and FYNNEI. Trimming removed 6 bases from V and 2 bases from J; junction bases left unmatched: 2. CDR3 amino acids: CASSGLAGGQETQYF. For the CDR3, the DNA is TGTGCCAGCAGCGGACTAGCGGGGGGACAAGAGACCCAGTACTTC.

This rearrangement joins TRBV5-7 to TRBJ1-2; D ambiguous. TRBV5-7 counts as an open reading frame of uncertain function. This CDR3 contains 15 residues. V was trimmed by 1 base and J by 1 base, leaving 11 bases between them. Here the CDR3 DNA reads TGTGCCAGCAGCTTGATGCAGGCGATTAACTATGGCTACACCTTC. It yields the protein CASSLMQAINYGYTF.